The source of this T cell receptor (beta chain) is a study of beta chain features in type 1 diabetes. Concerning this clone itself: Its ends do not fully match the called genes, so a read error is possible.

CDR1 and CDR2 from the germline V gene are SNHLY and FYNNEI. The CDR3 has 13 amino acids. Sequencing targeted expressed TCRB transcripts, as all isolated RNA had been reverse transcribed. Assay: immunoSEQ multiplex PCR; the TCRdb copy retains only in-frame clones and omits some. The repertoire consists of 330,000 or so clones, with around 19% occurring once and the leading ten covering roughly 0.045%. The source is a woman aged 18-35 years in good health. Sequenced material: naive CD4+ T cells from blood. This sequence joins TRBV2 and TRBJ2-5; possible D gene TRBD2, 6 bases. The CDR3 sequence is CASCEGGQETQYF. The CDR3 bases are TGTGCCAGCTGTGAGGGAGGTCAAGAGACCCAGTACTTC.